This TCR beta chain was recorded in a study of post-analysis software for immune sequencing data. Study-wide results and caveats: Significantly decreased normalized Chao1 diversity was recorded for multiple sclerosis patients relative to controls. TRBV5-6, TRBV5-1 and TRBV20-1 were among roughly 5 TRBV segments more frequent in patients than controls. When the samples were clustered directly with F measure, those that had been prepared in the same batch showed strong co-clustering.

TCR beta cDNA libraries included unique molecular identifiers. TCRdb independently ran MiXCR on the PCR reads; one entry per CDR3 protein. Among about 560,000 distinct CDR3 sequences listed, 44% were seen once. A note on this clonotype: Its antigen is not known.

Germline-derived CDR1 and CDR2 are MNHEY and SMNVEV (reference sequence). The CDR3 is 15 amino acids. With V trimmed by 6 bases and J by 5 bases, 8 bases remained unmatched. The TCR sequence derives from a girl aged 5-17 years with multiple sclerosis. J is TRBJ2-5 and V is TRBV27; 11 nucleotides line up with TRBD1. Sequencing was performed on blood. The CDR3 loop reads CASRQDRGRRETQYF. In nucleotides, the CDR3 is TGTGCCAGCAGACAGGACAGGGGGCGAAGGGAGACCCAGTACTTC.